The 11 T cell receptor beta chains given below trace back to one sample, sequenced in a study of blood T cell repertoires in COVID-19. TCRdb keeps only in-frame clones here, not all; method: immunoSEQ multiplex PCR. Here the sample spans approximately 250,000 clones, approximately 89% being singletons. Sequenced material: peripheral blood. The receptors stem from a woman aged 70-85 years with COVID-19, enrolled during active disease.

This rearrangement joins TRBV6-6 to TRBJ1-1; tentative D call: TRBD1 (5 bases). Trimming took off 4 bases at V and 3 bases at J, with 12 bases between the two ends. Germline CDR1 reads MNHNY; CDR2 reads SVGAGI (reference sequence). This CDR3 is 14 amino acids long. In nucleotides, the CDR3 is TGTGCCAGCAGTTCCCTTCGGGGGGACACTGAAGCTTTCTTT. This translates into CASSSLRGDTEAFF.

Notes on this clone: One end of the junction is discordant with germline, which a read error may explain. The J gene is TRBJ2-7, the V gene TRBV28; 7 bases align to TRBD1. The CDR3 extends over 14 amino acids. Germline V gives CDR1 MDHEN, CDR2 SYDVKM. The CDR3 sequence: CASSPGQISTLSHF. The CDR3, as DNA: TGTGCCAGCAGTCCGGGACAGATCTCGACCTTATCGCACTTC.

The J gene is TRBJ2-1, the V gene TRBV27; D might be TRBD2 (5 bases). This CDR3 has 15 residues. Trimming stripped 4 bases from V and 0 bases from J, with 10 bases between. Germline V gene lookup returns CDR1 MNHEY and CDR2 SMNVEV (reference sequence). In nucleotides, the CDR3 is TGTGCCAGCAGTTACAGCGGAAGCTCCTACAATGAGCAGTTCTTC. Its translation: CASSYSGSSYNEQFF.

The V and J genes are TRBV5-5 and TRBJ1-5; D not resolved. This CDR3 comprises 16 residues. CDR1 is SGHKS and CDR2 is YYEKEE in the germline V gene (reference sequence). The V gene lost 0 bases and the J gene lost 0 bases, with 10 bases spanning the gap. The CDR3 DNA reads TGTGCCAGCAGCTTGGCCGGGGATTATAGCAATCAGCCCCAGCATTTT. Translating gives CASSLAGDYSNQPQHF.

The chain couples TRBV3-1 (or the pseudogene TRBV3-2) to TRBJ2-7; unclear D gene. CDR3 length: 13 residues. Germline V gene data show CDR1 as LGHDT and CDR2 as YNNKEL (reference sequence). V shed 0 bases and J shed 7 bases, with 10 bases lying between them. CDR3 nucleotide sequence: TGTGCCAGCAGCCAAGATCTTGCACGGGAGCAGTACTTC. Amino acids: CASSQDLAREQYF.

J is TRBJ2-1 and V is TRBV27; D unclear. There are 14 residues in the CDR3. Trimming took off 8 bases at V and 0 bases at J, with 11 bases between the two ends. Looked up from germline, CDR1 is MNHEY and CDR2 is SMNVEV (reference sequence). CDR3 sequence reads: CASSDLSSYNEQFF. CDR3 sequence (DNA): TGTGCCAGCTCCGACTTGAGCTCCTACAATGAGCAGTTCTTC.

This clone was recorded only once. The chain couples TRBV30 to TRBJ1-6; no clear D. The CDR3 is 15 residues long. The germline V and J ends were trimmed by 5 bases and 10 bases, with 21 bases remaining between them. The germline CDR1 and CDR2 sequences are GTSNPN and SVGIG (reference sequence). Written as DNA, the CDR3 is TGTGCCTGGGACCCTTCTCGAAGCCAGAGGTCACCCCTCCACTTT. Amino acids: CAWDPSRSQRSPLHF.

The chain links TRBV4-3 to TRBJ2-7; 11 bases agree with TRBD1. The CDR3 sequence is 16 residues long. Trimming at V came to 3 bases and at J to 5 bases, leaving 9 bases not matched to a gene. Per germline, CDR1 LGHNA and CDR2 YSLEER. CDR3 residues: CASSQVPGQGVHEQYF. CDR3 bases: TGCGCCAGCAGCCAGGTCCCGGGACAGGGGGTCCACGAGCAGTACTTC.

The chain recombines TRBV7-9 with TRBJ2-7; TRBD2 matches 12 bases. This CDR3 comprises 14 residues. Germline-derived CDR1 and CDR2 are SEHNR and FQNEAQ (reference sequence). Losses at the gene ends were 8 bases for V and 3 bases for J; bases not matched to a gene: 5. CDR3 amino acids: CASPGLAGSYEQYF. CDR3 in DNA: TGTGCCAGCCCCGGACTAGCGGGAAGCTACGAGCAGTACTTC.

The CDR3 nucleotides are TGCGCCAGCAGCAGGGGACAGGGTATAACCGGGGAGCTGTTTTTT. This translates into CASSRGQGITGELFF. The J gene is TRBJ2-2, the V gene TRBV5-1; 9 nucleotides line up with TRBD1. CDR1 is SGHRS and CDR2 is YFSETQ in the germline V gene. The CDR3 loop spans 15 amino acids. With 4 bases clipped from V and 5 bases from J, the junction kept 6 bases outside the gene matches.

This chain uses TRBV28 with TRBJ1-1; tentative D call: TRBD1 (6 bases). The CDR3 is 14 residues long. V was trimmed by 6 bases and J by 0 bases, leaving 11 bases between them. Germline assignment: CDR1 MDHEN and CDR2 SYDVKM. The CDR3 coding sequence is TGTGCCAGCAGGACACAGGGCCTGAACACTGAAGCTTTCTTT. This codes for CASRTQGLNTEAFF.